Below are 32 T cell receptor beta chains sequenced from a single sample in a study of immune cell composition in non-small cell lung cancer. Normal lung was sampled as far from the tumour as possible, at least 3 cm. This table comes from immunoSEQ multiplex PCR, and its TCRdb copy is limited to in-frame clones, with some not included. The table records approximately 3,000 clones, 60% to 75% of them present only once. Sequences were obtained from non-adjacent lung tissue. The receptors derive from a human donor with non-small cell lung cancer.

In this sample, this clone turned up a few times. The rearrangement uses TRBV7-9 and TRBJ2-7; 7 positions agree with TRBD1. Germline values: CDR1 SEHNR, CDR2 FQNEAQ (reference sequence). This CDR3 has 14 amino acids. V shed 5 bases and J 3 bases; nucleotides not matched to a gene: 7. The CDR3 DNA reads as TGTGCCAGCAGCGTTTCGGGACAGCACTACGAGCAGTACTTC. Residues: CASSVSGQHYEQYF. Drawing the rest from reference TRBV7-9 and TRBJ2-7, the complete variable domain is DTGVSQNPRHKITKRGQNVTFRCDPISEHNRLYWYRQTLGQGPEFLTYFQNEAQLEKSRLLSDRFSAERPKGSFSTLEIQRTEQGDSAMYLCASSVSGQHYEQYFGPGTRLTVT.

This clone was detected a few times. The V and J genes are TRBV28 and TRBJ1-1, with unresolved D. The CDR3 is 14 amino acids. The V end was cut by 1 base, the J end by 8 bases, with 14 bases between. Germline values: CDR1 MDHEN, CDR2 SYDVKM. CDR3 nucleotide sequence: TGTGCCAGCAGTTTATTTGGTGGGCCTGGGGAAGCTTTCTTT. This gives the protein CASSLFGGPGEAFF.

The sample holds a few counts of this clone. The chain employs TRBV6-4 and TRBJ2-2; D uncertain. Germline lookup yields CDR1 MRHNA and CDR2 SNTAGT. V gave up 1 base and J gave up 4 bases, with 4 bases separating them. The CDR3 loop spans 13 amino acids. This chain's CDR3 is CASSDYSTGELFF. The DNA of the CDR3 is TGTGCCAGCAGTGACTACAGCACCGGGGAGCTGTTTTTT.

V and J are TRBV27 and TRBJ2-1; 8 positions match TRBD1. CDR3 length: 15 residues. The trim removed 4 bases at V and 3 bases at J, leaving 5 bases unmatched. Germline lookup yields CDR1 MNHEY and CDR2 SMNVEV (reference sequence). CDR3 DNA sequence: TGTGCCAGCAGTTCCACAGGGGGAAACTACAATGAGCAGTTCTTC. Its translation is CASSSTGGNYNEQFF.

This chain's CDR3 is CASSDRGTPPEKLFF. CDR3 nucleotides: TGTGCCAGCAGTGATAGGGGGACGCCCCCCGAAAAACTGTTTTTT. This chain joins TRBV25-1 and TRBJ1-4, with D possibly TRBD1 on 6 matching bases. The V gene lost 3 bases and the J gene lost 8 bases, with 16 bases spanning the gap. This CDR3 has 15 amino acids. CDR1 is MGHDK and CDR2 is SYGVNS in the germline V gene. Together with reference TRBV25-1 and TRBJ1-4, the CDR3 gives the full variable domain: EADIYQTPRYLVIGTGKKITLECSQTMGHDKMYWYQQDPGMELHLIHYSYGVNSTEKGDLSSESTVSRIRTEHFPLTLESARPSHTSQYLCASSDRGTPPEKLFFGSGTQLSVL.

The chain recombines TRBV2 with TRBJ2-1; D ambiguous. The CDR3 extends over 16 amino acids. V dropped 6 bases and J dropped 6 bases, with 21 bases sitting between them. Germline V lookup: CDR1 SNHLY, CDR2 FYNNEI. The DNA of the CDR3 is TGTGCCAGCAGCGACGCCTCCCCAGGCAGCCTCAATGAGCAGTTCTTC. Translated: CASSDASPGSLNEQFF.

The chain uses TRBV14 and TRBJ2-1; D unclear. The CDR3 loop spans 14 amino acids. The germline gives CDR1 SGHDN, CDR2 FVKESK. The germline V and J ends were trimmed by 4 bases and 5 bases, with 12 bases remaining between them. The CDR3 nucleotides read TGTGCCAGCAGCCGGCGTGTGGGCGACAATGAGCAGTTCTTC. Translation gives CASSRRVGDNEQFF.

The chain uses TRBV27 and TRBJ1-2, with 9 bases identical to TRBD1. The CDR3 sequence is 17 residues long. CDR1 MNHEY and CDR2 SMNVEV come from the germline V gene (reference sequence). The junction had 14 bases not matched to a gene; V was cut back by 4 bases and J by 5 bases. The CDR3: CASSSSVTGGMGYGYTF. In DNA, the CDR3 is TGTGCCAGCAGTTCATCAGTGACAGGGGGAATGGGATATGGCTACACCTTC.

The V and J genes are TRBV4-2 and TRBJ2-1; 7 bases align to TRBD2. Germline CDR1 is LGHNA and CDR2 is YNFKEQ. Trimming cost V 4 bases and J 7 bases; bases outside gene matches: 10. The CDR3 extends over 15 amino acids. The CDR3 sequence is CASSLHRGGSNEQFF. The CDR3 DNA reads as TGTGCCAGCAGCCTACACCGGGGAGGGTCTAATGAGCAGTTCTTC.

The gene calls are TRBV19 and TRBJ2-1; tentatively, D is TRBD1 (5 bases). The CDR3 contains 14 residues. Germline V CDR1 and CDR2: LNHDA, SQIVND (reference sequence). With 7 bases removed from V and 4 bases from J, the gap between germline ends came to 14 bases. Written as DNA, the CDR3 is TGTGCCAGTAAAAAAGGGGAAATATACAATGAGCAGTTCTTC. Its protein is CASKKGEIYNEQFF.

The V and J genes are TRBV11-2 and TRBJ1-2; tentatively, D is TRBD1 (6 bases). V was clipped by 4 bases and J by 2 bases, with 8 bases between them. The length of the CDR3 is 13 residues. Per germline, CDR1 SGHAT and CDR2 FQNNGV. The CDR3 spells CASSYGQNYGYTF. The DNA for the CDR3 is TGTGCCAGCAGCTACGGACAGAACTATGGCTACACCTTC.

The chain links TRBV4-1 to TRBJ1-1, with a possible D match to TRBD1 (6 bases). Trimming stripped 3 bases from V and 4 bases from J, with 12 bases between. Germline V gene lookup returns CDR1 MGHRA and CDR2 YSYEKL. The CDR3 contains 14 residues. The CDR3 sequence is CASSQAGEGTEAFF. The CDR3 region has the DNA TGCGCCAGCAGCCAGGCAGGGGAGGGCACTGAAGCTTTCTTT.

The chain is built from TRBV2 and TRBJ1-2; D is possibly TRBD1 (5 bases). This CDR3 comprises 13 residues. CDR1 and CDR2 from the germline V gene are SNHLY and FYNNEI. V gave up 6 bases and J gave up 6 bases, with 14 bases separating them. This CDR3 reads CASRGEAGNGYTF. The CDR3 bases are TGTGCCAGCAGGGGGGAGGCGGGGAATGGCTACACCTTC.

This chain uses TRBV19 with TRBJ2-7; a possible D gene is TRBD2 (5 bases). Trimming left V 2 bases short and J 0 bases short, with 8 bases between. Per germline, CDR1 LNHDA and CDR2 SQIVND (reference sequence). The CDR3 consists of 14 residues. Written as DNA, the CDR3 is TGTGCCAGTAGTATAACGGGGTCCTCCTACGAGCAGTACTTC. Translating it yields CASSITGSSYEQYF.

In this sample, this clone turned up a few times. CDR3 region: CATTKGGEGNTIYF. The CDR3 DNA sequence: TGTGCCACCACGAAAGGGGGCGAAGGAAACACCATATATTTT. V is TRBV15 and J is TRBJ1-3, with 7 positions matching TRBD1. CDR3 length: 14 amino acids. The germline CDR1 and CDR2 sequences are LNHNV and YYDKDF (reference sequence). With 7 bases clipped from V and 4 bases from J, the junction kept 7 bases outside the gene matches. The full variable domain, with the rest looked up from reference TRBV15 and TRBJ1-3, is DAMVIQNPRYQVTQFGKPVTLSCSQTLNHNVMYWYQQKSSQAPKLLFHYYDKDFNNEADTPDNFQSRRPNTSFCFLDIRSPGLGDTAMYLCATTKGGEGNTIYFGEGSWLTVV.

This chain uses TRBV12-5 with TRBJ2-7, with D perhaps matching TRBD2 (7 bases). Trimming took off 3 bases at V and 2 bases at J, with 23 bases between the two ends. Germline V gene data show CDR1 as LGHNT and CDR2 as FRNRAP. The CDR3 contains 18 residues. CDR3 DNA sequence: TGTGCTAGTGGTTTATCAAGTCGGGGGCTAGCGGTTACCTACGAGCAGTACTTC. This translates into CASGLSSRGLAVTYEQYF.

The gene calls are TRBV6-5 and TRBJ1-2; D gene unclear. V lost 2 bases, J lost 4 bases, and 11 bases lay in between. The CDR3 has 14 residues. Germline CDR1 MNHEY, CDR2 SVGAGI. CDR3 residues: CASSYREMGYGYTF. The CDR3 bases are TGTGCCAGCAGTTACAGGGAGATGGGCTATGGCTACACCTTC.

The V call is TRBV19, the J call TRBJ1-1; possible D gene TRBD1, 6 bases. The CDR3 runs to 14 residues. Germline CDR1 is LNHDA and CDR2 is SQIVND (reference sequence). Trimming removed 4 bases from V and 3 bases from J, with 12 bases in between. CDR3 in amino acids: CASSNLRGHTEAFF. For the CDR3, the DNA is TGTGCCAGTAGTAACCTCAGGGGTCACACTGAAGCTTTCTTT.

The chain joins TRBV5-1 to TRBJ1-1; D may be TRBD1 (5 bases). Germline assignment: CDR1 SGHRS and CDR2 YFSETQ. V was shortened by 4 bases and J by 4 bases, with 23 bases between the two germline ends. The CDR3 is made up of 17 amino acids. In DNA form, the CDR3 reads TGCGCCAGCAGCCCCCTGCAGGGTCCGCGAATGGGCACTGAAGCTTTCTTT. This encodes CASSPLQGPRMGTEAFF.

J is TRBJ2-7 and V is TRBV5-1, with a tentative D call TRBD1 (5 bases). Germline loops: CDR1 SGHRS, CDR2 YFSETQ. V was shortened by 0 bases and J by 5 bases, with 12 bases between the two germline ends. CDR3 length equals 14 residues. For the CDR3, the DNA is TGCGCCAGCAGCTTGGATAGGGGATTCAACGAGCAGTACTTC. This codes for CASSLDRGFNEQYF.

The rearrangement joins TRBV30 to TRBJ1-3; D remains unclear. Per germline, CDR1 GTSNPN and CDR2 SVGIG (reference sequence). V shed 2 bases and J shed 5 bases, with 19 bases lying between them. The CDR3 consists of 16 residues. The CDR3 sequence: CAWSHTGKELRNTIYF. CDR3 nucleotides: TGTGCCTGGAGTCACACCGGCAAGGAGTTAAGAAACACCATATATTTT.

The chain employs TRBV11-3 and TRBJ2-2; D gene uncertain. Trimming pared 5 bases from V and 0 bases from J, leaving 10 bases between. CDR1 is SGHNT and CDR2 is YENEEA in the germline V gene. The CDR3 spans 15 residues. The CDR3 region is CASSNQAANTGELFF. The DNA for the CDR3 is TGTGCCAGCAGCAATCAGGCTGCGAACACCGGGGAGCTGTTTTTT.

J is TRBJ1-1 and V is TRBV30, with D unresolved. The CDR3 has 14 residues. Trimming stripped 3 bases from V and 1 base from J, with 12 bases between. Germline CDR1 GTSNPN, CDR2 SVGIG (reference sequence). CDR3 residues: CAWRIHLANTEAFF. The CDR3 DNA reads as TGTGCCTGGAGGATCCACTTAGCGAACACTGAAGCTTTCTTT.

The V call is TRBV4-1, the J call TRBJ2-1, with unresolved D. The V and J ends lost 0 bases and 9 bases respectively, with 12 bases between them. The CDR3 sequence is 14 residues long. Germline V gives CDR1 MGHRA, CDR2 YSYEKL. This CDR3 reads CASSQEPTFGEQFF. As DNA, the CDR3 is TGCGCCAGCAGCCAAGAACCCACGTTCGGTGAGCAGTTCTTC.

The gene calls are TRBV5-4 and TRBJ2-7, with no clear D. V lost 0 bases, J lost 4 bases, and 8 bases lay in between. The CDR3 is 13 amino acids. Germline V gene lookup returns CDR1 SGHNT and CDR2 YYREEE (reference sequence). This CDR3 is CASSLGSQYEQYF. CDR3 sequence (DNA): TGTGCCAGCAGCTTGGGAAGCCAATACGAGCAGTACTTC.

This sequence joins TRBV7-2 and TRBJ1-2, with TRBD1 as a possible D gene (6 bases). The germline gives CDR1 SGHTA, CDR2 FQGNSA. Between the trimmed V and J ends, which lost 5 bases and 0 bases, there was a span of 25 bases. The CDR3 totals 19 residues. As DNA, the CDR3 is TGTGCCAGCAGCCTATCGGCAGGGGCAGGGGATTTGGCTAACTATGGCTACACCTTC. Its protein is CASSLSAGAGDLANYGYTF.

The DNA for the CDR3 is TGTGCCAGCAGTGAAGGCGGGGGGGCCACAGATACGCAGTATTTT. As protein: CASSEGGGATDTQYF. V is TRBV6-4 and J is TRBJ2-3, with 9 nucleotides matching TRBD2. The CDR3 is made up of 15 amino acids. J was trimmed by 2 bases and V by 3 bases; bases with no gene match: 3. The germline CDR1 and CDR2 sequences are MRHNA and SNTAGT.

The chain combines TRBV7-9 with TRBJ1-1; 8 bases line up with TRBD1. V shed 5 bases, J shed 4 bases, and the junction held 6 bases outside the gene matches. Germline V CDR1 and CDR2: SEHNR, FQNEAQ (reference sequence). This CDR3 is 14 amino acids long. Here the CDR3 reads CASSKTGVGTEAFF. The CDR3 DNA sequence: TGTGCCAGCAGCAAGACAGGGGTGGGCACTGAAGCTTTCTTT.

The J gene is TRBJ1-1, the V gene TRBV25-1, with D perhaps TRBD1 (6 bases). Deletions cut 11 bases from V and 10 bases from J, with 26 bases between. The CDR3 is 14 amino acids. The V gene's germline CDR1 is MGHDK and CDR2 SYGVNS. CDR3 sequence: CAGRRGGPTLGAFF. CDR3 sequence (DNA): TGTGCCGGTCGACGGGGGGGGCCCACCTTAGGAGCTTTCTTT.

This clone was observed a handful of times. The gene calls are TRBV6-6 and TRBJ1-3, with D maybe TRBD1 (5 bases). Per germline, CDR1 MNHNY and CDR2 SVGAGI (reference sequence). The CDR3 totals 14 residues. The ends were cut back, 4 bases at V and 0 bases at J, with 7 bases in the middle. DNA of the CDR3: TGTGCCAGCAGTTTACAGGTCTCTGGAAACACCATATATTTT. Protein product: CASSLQVSGNTIYF.

The chain employs TRBV5-1 and TRBJ2-2, with 16 bases that match TRBD2. The CDR3 runs 20 residues. V gave up 1 base and J gave up 3 bases; unmatched junction bases: 9. Germline assignment: CDR1 SGHRS and CDR2 YFSETQ. This chain's CDR3 is CASSLRPGLAGGEHTGELFF. Here the CDR3 DNA reads TGCGCCAGCAGCTTGCGACCGGGACTAGCGGGGGGGGAGCACACCGGGGAGCTGTTTTTT.

The J gene is TRBJ1-1, the V gene TRBV19; 9 positions match TRBD1. The CDR3 covers 17 residues. Germline assignment: CDR1 LNHDA and CDR2 SQIVND (reference sequence). J was trimmed by 6 bases and V by 7 bases; bases with no gene match: 18. In DNA, the CDR3 is TGTGCCAGTAAACTGGGCGACAGGGGGATAGTTTACGCTGAAGCTTTCTTT. Translating it yields CASKLGDRGIVYAEAFF.